This entry lists 17 T cell receptor beta chains sequenced from one sample in a study. TCRdb re-analysed the RT-PCR reads in MiXCR, keeping a single row per CDR3 protein. The table has about 680,000 distinct CDR3 sequences, 11% to 15% seen once. The sequenced sample consisted of memory CD4+ T cells from blood. The receptors derive from a female donor in good health, serving as a healthy control.

A few counts support this clonotype. The rearrangement links TRBV25-1 to TRBJ1-1, with a possible D match to TRBD1 (5 bases). V shed 11 bases and J shed 6 bases, with 22 bases lying between them. The CDR3 runs 14 residues. Germline CDR1 MGHDK, CDR2 SYGVNS. CDR3 bases: TGTGCCTCTTTTGGTGGTCCGGGAGGGGCTGAAGCTTTCTTT. This codes for CASFGGPGGAEAFF.

CDR3 in amino acids: CASSIVARNNQPQHF. The CDR3 DNA follows: TGTGCCAGTAGTATAGTAGCCAGGAACAATCAGCCCCAGCATTTT. This chain joins TRBV19 and TRBJ1-5; no definite D call. This CDR3 has 15 residues. Deletions cut 1 base from V and 3 bases from J, with 10 bases between. CDR1 LNHDA and CDR2 SQIVND come from the germline V gene (reference sequence).

This clonotype was counted ten times or more. The rearrangement links TRBV10-3 to TRBJ2-3; a possible D gene is TRBD2 (6 bases). There are 15 residues in the CDR3. The germline V gene encodes CDR1 ENHRY and CDR2 SYGVKD. Trimming cost V 6 bases and J 2 bases, with 15 bases left between them. The CDR3, as DNA: TGTGCCATCAGCCCTGGGGGGAATCCCACAGATACGCAGTATTTT. It yields the protein CAISPGGNPTDTQYF.

There are many counts of this clonotype. This sequence joins TRBV7-9 and TRBJ2-7; D tentatively fits TRBD1 or TRBD2 (5 bases each). In germline, CDR1 is SEHNR, CDR2 FQNEAQ (reference sequence). The CDR3 loop spans 15 amino acids. Trimming removed 2 bases at V and 0 bases at J, with 11 bases between. The CDR3 sequence: CASSLKGDSSYEQYF. CDR3 nucleotides: TGTGCCAGCAGCTTAAAGGGAGACAGCTCCTACGAGCAGTACTTC.

The genes are TRBV7-2 and TRBJ2-7, with unresolved D. The CDR3 sequence is 12 residues long. CDR1 is SGHTA, CDR2 FQGNSA, per germline. V lost 5 bases and J 4 bases, leaving 9 bases between the germline ends. CDR3 in DNA: TGTGCCAGCAGCCAAAAACTATACGAGCAGTACTTC. Protein sequence: CASSQKLYEQYF.

J is TRBJ2-2 and V is TRBV18; D tentatively reads TRBD1 or TRBD2 (5 bases each). Trimming shortened V by 2 bases and J by 6 bases, and 16 bases separated the two germline ends. The CDR3 spans 16 residues. Per the germline V gene, CDR1 is KGHSH and CDR2 is LQKENI. CDR3: CASSPYRDRASGELFF. The CDR3 DNA sequence: TGTGCCAGCTCACCATACCGGGACCGAGCCTCCGGGGAGCTGTTTTTT.

In this sample, this clonotype turned up once. The V call is TRBV7-2, the J call TRBJ2-3, with 11 bases lining up with TRBD1. Trimming cost V 5 bases and J 4 bases; bases outside gene matches: 5. Looked up from germline, CDR1 is SGHTA and CDR2 is FQGNSA. The CDR3 is 15 residues long. The CDR3 is CASSEGQGVADTQYF. DNA for the CDR3: TGTGCCAGCAGCGAGGGACAGGGGGTAGCAGATACGCAGTATTTT.

The chain uses TRBV4-2 and TRBJ2-4; 8 bases match TRBD1. This CDR3 spans 15 amino acids. J lost 6 bases, V lost 0 bases, and 4 bases had no gene match. In germline, CDR1 is LGHNA, CDR2 YNFKEQ. CDR3 residues: CASSQDLTGANIQYF. CDR3 in DNA: TGTGCCAGCAGCCAAGACTTGACAGGGGCAAACATTCAGTACTTC.

This clonotype was counted at least ten times. This rearrangement joins TRBV5-1 to TRBJ1-3; D is unclear. The CDR3 totals 15 residues. The V gene's germline CDR1 is SGHRS and CDR2 YFSETQ. V dropped 4 bases and J dropped 0 bases, with 11 bases sitting between them. This CDR3 reads CASSPTVGSGNTIYF. CDR3 DNA sequence: TGCGCCAGCAGCCCAACAGTGGGCTCTGGAAACACCATATATTTT.

The rearrangement uses TRBV11-1 and TRBJ2-1, with 13 bases lining up with TRBD2. Germline-derived CDR1 and CDR2 are SGHAT and FQDESV (reference sequence). The CDR3 runs 17 residues. Trimming removed 4 bases from V and 6 bases from J; junction bases left unmatched: 9. Here the CDR3 DNA reads TGTGCCAGCAGCTCTTCGGGACTAGCGGGAAATATCAATGAGCAGTTCTTC. Its protein is CASSSSGLAGNINEQFF.

This clonotype occurred many times. The chain joins TRBV6-5 to TRBJ2-3; either TRBD1 or TRBD2 may supply D (6 bases each). CDR1 MNHEY and CDR2 SVGAGI come from the germline V gene. Trimming took 4 bases from V and 5 from J, leaving 16 bases between them. The CDR3 has 15 residues. CDR3 in DNA: TGTGCCAGCAGTTCGGGGGCAATACGAGGAGATACGCAGTATTTT. Its translation: CASSSGAIRGDTQYF.

This clonotype was recorded many times. The DNA for the CDR3 is TGTGCCAGCAGCCCAACAGGCCCCACAGATACGCAGTATTTT. Encoded protein: CASSPTGPTDTQYF. The chain employs TRBV3-1 and TRBJ2-3, with D possibly being TRBD1 (5 bases). This CDR3 region has 14 residues. V dropped 4 bases and J dropped 2 bases, with 10 bases sitting between them. CDR1 is LGHDT and CDR2 is YNNKEL in the germline V gene (reference sequence).

This clonotype was seen more than once but under ten times. The V call is TRBV7-9, the J call TRBJ2-1; maybe TRBD2 (6 bases). Germline values: CDR1 SEHNR, CDR2 FQNEAQ (reference sequence). Trimming shortened V by 1 base and J by 3 bases, and 10 bases separated the two germline ends. The CDR3 sequence is 15 residues long. The CDR3 DNA follows: TGTGCCAGCAGCTTAGTCGGGACTGTCTACAATGAGCAGTTCTTC. Protein product: CASSLVGTVYNEQFF.

Only a few counts were recorded for this clonotype. V usage is TRBV15 and J usage is TRBJ2-7; the D gene could be TRBD1 or TRBD2 (5 bases each). The germline V gene has CDR1 LNHNV and CDR2 YYDKDF (reference sequence). This CDR3 has 13 amino acids. Between the trimmed V and J ends, which lost 1 base and 6 bases, there was a span of 10 bases. CDR3: CATSRGWDGEQYF. CDR3 DNA sequence: TGTGCCACCAGCAGAGGTTGGGACGGCGAGCAGTACTTC. Combining the CDR3 with reference TRBV15 and TRBJ2-7 gives the whole variable domain DAMVIQNPRYQVTQFGKPVTLSCSQTLNHNVMYWYQQKSSQAPKLLFHYYDKDFNNEADTPDNFQSRRPNTSFCFLDIRSPGLGDTAMYLCATSRGWDGEQYFGPGTRLTVT.

This clonotype was counted a few times. This chain joins TRBV5-1 and TRBJ2-7, with D perhaps TRBD2 (6 bases). The CDR3 length is 15 residues. Trimming took off 4 bases at V and 6 bases at J, with 20 bases between the two ends. Germline V gene sequence: CDR1 SGHRS, CDR2 YFSETQ. The CDR3: CASSPGRGSAIEQYF. For the CDR3, the DNA is TGCGCCAGCAGCCCAGGACGGGGGTCCGCCATCGAGCAGTACTTC.

There are a few counts of this clonotype. The rearrangement links TRBV5-1 to TRBJ2-2; TRBD2 agrees at 9 bases. Trimming at V came to 9 bases and at J to 5 bases, leaving 8 bases not matched to a gene. Germline CDR1 is SGHRS and CDR2 is YFSETQ. The CDR3 is 14 residues long. Here the CDR3 reads CATTTSGITGELFF. CDR3 DNA sequence: TGCGCCACTACGACTAGCGGAATTACCGGGGAGCTGTTTTTT.

The rearrangement joins TRBV5-5 to TRBJ1-2; D uncertain. In germline, CDR1 is SGHKS, CDR2 YYEKEE (reference sequence). Trimming removed 4 bases from V and 0 bases from J, with 10 bases in between. This CDR3 has 14 amino acids. The CDR3 DNA reads as TGTGCCAGCAGCATCGGACCGACTAACTATGGCTACACCTTC. Its translation: CASSIGPTNYGYTF.